The 10 T cell receptor beta chains below all came from one sample that was sequenced in a study of cytomegalovirus exposure and HLA in healthy donors. 13 Jbeta primers and 60 Vbeta primers were used for the PCR. Generated by immunoSEQ multiplex PCR, the TCRdb table keeps only in-frame clones and is missing some. The data show about 140,000 clones, around two thirds seen once. Sequences were obtained from PBMCs. These receptors were collected from a male donor in good health and CMV-seronegative.

The chain employs TRBV27 and TRBJ1-1; the D gene is possibly TRBD1 (6 bases). V was pared by 6 bases and J by 3 bases, with 17 bases between. The CDR3 length is 15 residues. Germline V gene sequence: CDR1 MNHEY, CDR2 SMNVEV (reference sequence). This CDR3 is CASSQMGGLYTEAFF. The CDR3 bases are TGTGCCAGCAGCCAGATGGGGGGGCTTTACACTGAAGCTTTCTTT.

V is TRBV5-4 and J is TRBJ1-2; 7 nucleotides match TRBD1. CDR1 SGHNT and CDR2 YYREEE come from the germline V gene (reference sequence). The V and J ends lost 4 bases and 7 bases, in that order; junction bases with no gene match: 10. The CDR3 is 14 residues long. This CDR3 is CASSTDRVYGGYTF. The CDR3 region has the DNA TGTGCCAGCAGCACTGACAGGGTGTACGGTGGCTACACCTTC. Complete variable domain (other parts from reference TRBV5-4 and TRBJ1-2): ETGVTQSPTHLIKTRGQQVTLRCSSQSGHNTVSWYQQALGQGPQFIFQYYREEENGRGNFPPRFSGLQFPNYSSELNVNALELDDSALYLCASSTDRVYGGYTFGSGTRLTVV.

The chain joins TRBV19 to TRBJ2-7, with TRBD2 as a possible D gene (6 bases). Deletions cut 8 bases from V and 6 bases from J, with 14 bases between. The CDR3 extends over 12 amino acids. Germline lookup yields CDR1 LNHDA and CDR2 SQIVND (reference sequence). The CDR3 coding sequence is TGTGCCAGTTCCCTAAGGAGGGGCGAGCAGTACTTC. It encodes CASSLRRGEQYF.

This clone was observed a few times. J is TRBJ2-7 and V is TRBV5-4; 10 nucleotides line up with TRBD1. The CDR3 totals 16 residues. After removal of 2 bases from V and 5 bases from J, the junction contained 10 bases not matched to a gene. Germline CDR1 reads SGHNT; CDR2 reads YYREEE (reference sequence). In DNA, the CDR3 is TGTGCCAGCAGCTTCTCCCGGGACAGGGGACGTCACGAGCAGTACTTC. It yields the protein CASSFSRDRGRHEQYF.

The gene calls are TRBV5-8 and TRBJ2-5, with 7 bases lining up with TRBD2. The CDR3 loop spans 15 amino acids. The germline gives CDR1 SGHTS, CDR2 YDEGEE. The ends lost 4 bases at V and 9 bases at J; junction bases unmatched: 15. CDR3 sequence reads: CASSGDYYPGGAQYF. The CDR3 DNA reads as TGTGCCAGCAGCGGGGACTATTACCCAGGCGGGGCCCAGTACTTC.

This clone was observed many times. This chain links TRBV28 with TRBJ1-4, with TRBD1 as a possible D gene (5 bases). This CDR3 comprises 15 residues. CDR1 and CDR2 from the germline V gene are MDHEN and SYDVKM. The V and J ends lost 5 bases and 7 bases respectively, with 17 bases between them. As DNA, the CDR3 is TGTGCCAGCAGTCTCCCCCGGGGGGGTACTGAAAAACTGTTTTTT. It specifies CASSLPRGGTEKLFF.

The V and J genes are TRBV15 and TRBJ1-4, with 8 bases that match TRBD1. Germline assignment: CDR1 LNHNV and CDR2 YYDKDF (reference sequence). V trimming: 1 base; J trimming: 8 bases; junction bases outside the gene matches: 9. The CDR3 runs to 16 residues. The CDR3 reads CATSRGSTGAGEKLFF. The CDR3 DNA is TGTGCCACCAGCAGAGGTTCGACAGGGGCGGGCGAAAAACTGTTTTTT.

The rearrangement uses TRBV28 and TRBJ2-3, with 14 bases aligning to TRBD2. The germline gives CDR1 MDHEN, CDR2 SYDVKM. The CDR3 is made up of 16 amino acids. J gave up 3 bases and V 5 bases, and 4 bases lay outside the gene matches. The CDR3 DNA sequence: TGTGCCAGCAGTCCGACTAGCGGGGGGGATACAGATACGCAGTATTTT. Protein sequence: CASSPTSGGDTDTQYF.

V is TRBV7-9 and J is TRBJ1-1; D remains unclear. This CDR3 has 12 residues. Trimming left V 4 bases short and J 10 bases short, with 13 bases between. The germline gives CDR1 SEHNR, CDR2 FQNEAQ (reference sequence). For the CDR3, the DNA is TGTGCCAGCAGCTCGAAGATAAACGGAGCTTTCTTT. Protein product: CASSSKINGAFF.

This clone has just a few counts. The J gene is TRBJ1-3, the V gene TRBV27; no clear D gene. The germline V and J ends were trimmed by 2 bases and 4 bases, with 9 bases remaining between them. The germline gives CDR1 MNHEY, CDR2 SMNVEV (reference sequence). The CDR3 contains 14 residues. The CDR3 sequence: CASSLHPGGNTIYF. The DNA for the CDR3 is TGTGCCAGCAGTTTACATCCAGGCGGAAACACCATATATTTT.